In this sample, the clone carrying this T cell receptor beta chain turned up once. Its antigen is not known. This sample stems from a study of shared clonotypes between healthy human individuals. Study information: Contributing individuals were a couple of females and a few males aged 18 to 49. Study results and limitations: It was anticipated that sequencing depth would influence how many clonotypes donors shared. Sorted-subset samples were not fully sequenced, rarefaction indicated. On the whole, naive subsets had larger estimated richness than memory subsets had.

Generated by immunoSEQ multiplex PCR, the TCRdb table keeps only in-frame clones and is missing some. The sample lists around 1,100,000 clones, 60% to 80% occurring once. The CDR3 is 16 residues long. Germline values: CDR1 SGHTA, CDR2 FQGNSA. V dropped 6 bases and J dropped 0 bases, with 15 bases sitting between them. The receptor was isolated from a young man in good health. Some clones in this sample may be carry-over from other donors' samples. This chain connects TRBV7-2 to TRBJ2-1; D is possibly TRBD1 or TRBD2 (7 bases each). The specimen was memory CD4+ T cells from PBMCs. Specified subset: CD45RA-negative fraction. The CDR3 protein is CASSLGGGGSYNEQFF. The CDR3 DNA reads as TGTGCCAGCAGTCTAGGGGGCGGGGGCTCCTACAATGAGCAGTTCTTC.